A selection of T cell receptor beta chains follows, all from one sample in a study of T cells in Graves' hyperthyroidism and ophthalmopathy. TCRdb redid the calling of the multiplex PCR reads with MiXCR, one entry per CDR3 protein. Found here are 400,000 to 500,000 distinct CDR3 sequences, roughly 14% of them singletons; the top ten hold around 17%. Sequenced: blood. The receptors derive from a woman between 18 and 30 years old with Graves' hyperthyroidism. Both conserved end residues are part of each CDR3. The order of the fields is V gene, D gene, J gene, clone size, CDR3 DNA, CDR3 protein. The D gene is left open where the match is weak. The size of a clone is reported for some rows only, either as once, few or many, or as a class for expanded clones.

>TRBV27|NA|TRBJ2-7|NA
TGTGCCAGCAGTTTCGGCAGGGACCACTACGAGCAGTACTTC
CASSFGRDHYEQYF
>TRBV30|TRBD2|TRBJ2-3|many
TGTGCCTGGAGTCGACTAGCGGGGCCCACAGATACGCAGTATTTT
CAWSRLAGPTDTQYF
>TRBV5-1|NA|TRBJ2-1|few
TGCGCCAGCAGGGGCGAATATGAGCAGTTCTTC
CASRGEYEQFF
>TRBV9|NA|TRBJ2-5|many
TGTGCCAGCACGAAGTGGCGGGAGACCCAGTACTTC
CASTKWRETQYF
>TRBV2|TRBD1|TRBJ1-2|many
TGTGCCAGCGTTAGAGGAGGGGGAGGGGGCAACTATGGCTACACCTTC
CASVRGGGGGNYGYTF
>TRBV12-3/TRBV12-4|TRBD2|TRBJ2-3|many
TGTGCCAGCACCCGGGGCGGGAGGGCCACAGATACGCAGTATTTT
CASTRGGRATDTQYF
>TRBV12-3/TRBV12-4|NA|TRBJ2-5|many
TGTGCCAGCAGTTTACCGGGAACCCAAGAGACCCAGTACTTC
CASSLPGTQETQYF
>TRBV11-2|NA|TRBJ2-2|many
TGTGCCAGCAGCCCCACCGGGACAACGAACACCGGGGAGCTGTTTTTT
CASSPTGTTNTGELFF
>TRBV6-9|TRBD1|TRBJ2-7|NA
TGTGCCAGCAGTTACTTTAACAGGGGCAACCACGAGCAGTACTTC
CASSYFNRGNHEQYF
>TRBV5-8|NA|TRBJ1-1|few
TGTGCCAGCAGCTTGTTCCGAGGGGAGTGGGCTTTCTTT
CASSLFRGEWAFF
>TRBV7-3|NA|TRBJ1-1|NA
TGTGCCAGCAGTTCAGTCCAGCGTAACCCCACTGAAGCTTTCTTT
CASSSVQRNPTEAFF
>TRBV6-1|TRBD2|TRBJ2-1|few
TGTGCCAGCTCCCCCGGCAGCGGGAGGGCCCACAATGAGCAGTTCTTC
CASSPGSGRAHNEQFF
>TRBV15|TRBD2|TRBJ2-5|many
TGTGCCACCGCAACTAGCGGACGCCAAGAGACCCAGTACTTC
CATATSGRQETQYF
>TRBV18|TRBD2|TRBJ2-3|NA
TGTGCCAGCTCACCACCGGCTAGCGGGAACACAGATACGCAGTATTTT
CASSPPASGNTDTQYF
>TRBV12-3/TRBV12-4|TRBD1|TRBJ1-5|many
TGTGCCAGCCTTTTTAATCCGGGACAGGGTGTGGGCAATCAGCCCCAGCATTTT
CASLFNPGQGVGNQPQHF
>TRBV7-9|TRBD2|TRBJ2-4|few
TGTGCCAGCAGCCTAAGAGACCTAGCGGGAGCCAAAAACATTCAGTACTTC
CASSLRDLAGAKNIQYF
>TRBV30|NA|TRBJ2-7|many
TGTGCCTGGAGTGTCGGGGGCTACGAGCAGTACTTC
CAWSVGGYEQYF
>TRBV27|NA|TRBJ1-4|many
TGTGCCAGCAGTTTAGTGCACGGGGCTAATGAAAAACTGTTTTTT
CASSLVHGANEKLFF
>TRBV5-4|TRBD2|TRBJ2-1|NA
TGTGCCAGCAGCTCGCCCGGGACTAGCGGGAGGGCCGGCGATGAGCAGTTCTTC
CASSSPGTSGRAGDEQFF
>TRBV30|NA|TRBJ1-1|NA
TGTGCCTGGAGTGTAGCAGGCATGAACACTGAAGCTTTCTTT
CAWSVAGMNTEAFF
>TRBV27|NA|TRBJ2-4|many
TGTGCCAGCAGCCAGGGCACACTAGCCAAAAACATTCAGTACTTC
CASSQGTLAKNIQYF
>TRBV2|TRBD1|TRBJ2-1|many
TGTGCCAGCAGAGTACACGACAGGGGGCTGGACAATGAGCAGTTCTTC
CASRVHDRGLDNEQFF
>TRBV5-5|NA|TRBJ2-3|few
TGTGCCAGCAGGCCAGGGGTGGTGAACACAGATACGCAGTATTTT
CASRPGVVNTDTQYF
>TRBV7-3|NA|TRBJ2-1|many
TGTGCCAGCAGCCCGAATCGGGGGGACAATCGGAACAATGAGCAGTTCTTC
CASSPNRGDNRNNEQFF
>TRBV4-2|TRBD1|TRBJ2-7|NA
TGTGCCAGCAGCCCAAGGGGGCCCCCCGAGCAGTACTTC
CASSPRGPPEQYF
>TRBV19|TRBD2|TRBJ2-1|few
TGTGCCAGTCGACTAGCGGGAGTAAGGAATGAGCAGTTCTTC
CASRLAGVRNEQFF
>TRBV6-1|NA|TRBJ2-5|many
TGTGCCAGCAGTGAAGTGGGCGGCAGCCAAGAGACCCAGTACTTC
CASSEVGGSQETQYF
>TRBV2|TRBD1|TRBJ2-1|many
TGTGCCAGCAGGAGGGGGACAGGGGGATCGAATGAGCAGTTCTTC
CASRRGTGGSNEQFF